These T cell receptor beta chains were read from a single sample in a study of T cells in Graves' hyperthyroidism and ophthalmopathy. TCRdb reprocessed the multiplex PCR reads via MiXCR and lists one record per CDR3 protein. Of approximately 400,000 distinct CDR3 sequences in the sample, 19% were seen once. The source material was blood. The receptors originated from a woman under 30 with Graves' hyperthyroidism. The conserved cysteine and the conserved F or W are not part of the CDR3 here. Size values are once, few and many counts, or a class for expanded clones, and some rows have none.

v_gene	abundance	j_gene	CDR3aa
TRBV30	many	TRBJ2-5	AWSPRETQY
TRBV28	.	TRBJ1-1	ASSSFPWDRHQNTEAF
TRBV28	many	TRBJ2-6	ASNNQGGANVLT
TRBV11-2	.	TRBJ2-7	ASSYGQGAGYEQY
TRBV12-3/TRBV12-4	many	TRBJ1-1	ASNPGSRSGDTEAF
TRBV20-1	many	TRBJ2-7	SATGTSGPSSYEQY
TRBV20-1	many	TRBJ2-7	SASRLLYEQY
TRBV5-1	.	TRBJ1-2	ASSPGSGLGYT
TRBV28	many	TRBJ1-1	ASSTHTGRGTEAF
TRBV7-2	many	TRBJ2-6	ASTKNKYSGANVLT
TRBV6-2/TRBV6-3	many	TRBJ2-5	AGSRDRGVETQY
TRBV18	.	TRBJ1-1	ASSPSGEANTEAF
TRBV5-1	many	TRBJ1-2	ASSSGQPQMGYT
TRBV30	.	TRBJ1-6	AWKVREYSPLH
TRBV20-1	few	TRBJ1-3	SAAPVDRTGNTIY
TRBV5-1	.	TRBJ1-2	ASSPGDSHDYGYT
TRBV6-2/TRBV6-3	.	TRBJ1-1	ASRTSQGRGASEAF
TRBV24-1	.	TRBJ2-7	ATSEMGYEQY
TRBV6-5	many	TRBJ1-3	ASSYRTGPGNTIY
TRBV6-1	few	TRBJ2-2	ASNVSPGATGELC
TRBV7-9	many	TRBJ1-2	ASSLGGRWSGYT
TRBV15	.	TRBJ1-2	ATSRVHNRDSEAVGYT
TRBV7-8	many	TRBJ2-5	ASSKITGPQETQY
TRBV28	many	TRBJ1-2	ASSAPLRRNYGYT
TRBV7-2	many	TRBJ1-2	ASSSPGGDYGYT
TRBV6-2/TRBV6-3	many	TRBJ1-3	ASSYRPWSAGSGNTIY
TRBV12-3/TRBV12-4	many	TRBJ2-5	ASSLHPAGFETQY
TRBV20-1	many	TRBJ1-6	SVRGSPLH
TRBV27	many	TRBJ2-7	ASSSTATGVQY
TRBV27	few	TRBJ2-1	ASSLLSGGLNEQF
TRBV11-2	.	TRBJ2-7	ASSLGDRVVVYEQY
TRBV2	few	TRBJ1-5	ASSEGGESNQPQH
TRBV28	many	TRBJ2-3	ASSFGTSDTDTQY
TRBV7-8	many	TRBJ1-5	ASSLHGNQPQH
TRBV6-5	few	TRBJ1-1	ASSYVDRGTEAF
TRBV12-3/TRBV12-4	many	TRBJ1-5	ASSPGAGEARNQPQH